The T cell receptor beta chain under discussion was sequenced for a study of T-cell reconstitution after alpha-beta-depleted transplantation in children. This clonotype was seen many times. Researchers prepared the TCRbeta library using unique molecular identifiers, the study reports. In TCRdb, the PCR reads were re-called with MiXCR into one record per CDR3 protein. The sample has approximately 300,000 distinct CDR3 sequences, around a tenth seen once. CDR1 is DFQATT and CDR2 is SNEGSKA in the germline V gene (reference sequence). The CDR3 sequence is 11 residues long. This rearrangement joins TRBV20-1 to TRBJ1-1; D unresolved. Sample: peripheral blood, taken 180 days after TCRalphabeta/CD19-depleted stem cell transplant. The receptor was derived from a male patient between 2 and 15 years old who had a stem cell transplant for chronic granulomatous disease, so the T cells may come from the graft donor. As DNA, the CDR3 is TGCAGCGTGACATGGAACACTGAAGCTTTCTTT. The encoded protein is CSVTWNTEAFF.